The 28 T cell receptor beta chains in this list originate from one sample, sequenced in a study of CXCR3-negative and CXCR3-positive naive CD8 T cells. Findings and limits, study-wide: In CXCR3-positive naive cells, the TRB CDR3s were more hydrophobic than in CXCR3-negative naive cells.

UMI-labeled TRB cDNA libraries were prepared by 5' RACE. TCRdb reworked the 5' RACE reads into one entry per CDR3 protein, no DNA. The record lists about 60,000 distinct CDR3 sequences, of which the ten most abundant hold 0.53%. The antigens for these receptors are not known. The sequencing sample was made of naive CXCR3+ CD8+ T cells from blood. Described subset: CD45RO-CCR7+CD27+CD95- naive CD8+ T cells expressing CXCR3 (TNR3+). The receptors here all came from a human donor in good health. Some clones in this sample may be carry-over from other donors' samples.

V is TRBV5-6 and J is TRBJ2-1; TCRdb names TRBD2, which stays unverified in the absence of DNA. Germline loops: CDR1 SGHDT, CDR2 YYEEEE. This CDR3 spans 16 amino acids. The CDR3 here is CASSPRLAGGPDEQFF.

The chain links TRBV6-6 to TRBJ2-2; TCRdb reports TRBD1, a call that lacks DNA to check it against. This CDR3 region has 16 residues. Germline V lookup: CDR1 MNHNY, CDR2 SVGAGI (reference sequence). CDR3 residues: CASSGGQGGVSGELFF.

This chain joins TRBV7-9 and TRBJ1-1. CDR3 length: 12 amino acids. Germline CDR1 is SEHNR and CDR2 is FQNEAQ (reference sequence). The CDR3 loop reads CASSSNTFEAFF.

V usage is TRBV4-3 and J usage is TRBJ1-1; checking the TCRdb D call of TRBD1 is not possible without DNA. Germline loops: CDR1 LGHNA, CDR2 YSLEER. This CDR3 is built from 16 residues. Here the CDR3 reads CASSQDRPGMNTEAFF.

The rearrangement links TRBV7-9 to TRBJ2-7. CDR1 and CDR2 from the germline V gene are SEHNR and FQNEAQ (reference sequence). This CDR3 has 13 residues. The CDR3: CASSLQDSYEQYF.

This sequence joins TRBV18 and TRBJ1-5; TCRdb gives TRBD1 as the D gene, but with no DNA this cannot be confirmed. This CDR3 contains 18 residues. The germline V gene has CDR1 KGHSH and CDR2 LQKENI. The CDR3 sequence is CASSQHRRVGHYDQPQHF.

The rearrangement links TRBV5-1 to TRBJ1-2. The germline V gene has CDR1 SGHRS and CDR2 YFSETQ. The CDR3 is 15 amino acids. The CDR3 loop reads CASSLTVLGSYGYTF.

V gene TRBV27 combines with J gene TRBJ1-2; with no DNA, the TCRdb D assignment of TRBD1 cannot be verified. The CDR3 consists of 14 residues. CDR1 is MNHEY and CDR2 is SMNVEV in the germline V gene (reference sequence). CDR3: CASSPRQMNYGYTF.

The CDR3 here is CASSEEAGQVVDGYTF. The chain recombines TRBV6-4 with TRBJ1-2; TCRdb's D gene call, TRBD1, goes unchecked for lack of DNA. The CDR3 length is 16 residues. The germline V gene has CDR1 MRHNA and CDR2 SNTAGT.

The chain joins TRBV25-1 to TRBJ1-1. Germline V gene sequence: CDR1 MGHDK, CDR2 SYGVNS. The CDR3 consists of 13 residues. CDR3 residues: CASSEGVNTEAFF.

The CDR3 region is CASSIRTGGGTEAFF. This sequence joins TRBV19 and TRBJ1-1; TCRdb names TRBD1, which stays unverified in the absence of DNA. The CDR3 is 15 amino acids. Germline V gives CDR1 LNHDA, CDR2 SQIVND (reference sequence).

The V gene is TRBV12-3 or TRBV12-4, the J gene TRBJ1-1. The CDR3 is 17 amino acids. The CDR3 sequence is CASSLTHIPFPNTEAFF.

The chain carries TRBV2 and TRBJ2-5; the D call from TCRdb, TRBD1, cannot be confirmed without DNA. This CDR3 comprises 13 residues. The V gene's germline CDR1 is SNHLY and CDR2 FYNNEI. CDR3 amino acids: CASSEWPGETQYF.

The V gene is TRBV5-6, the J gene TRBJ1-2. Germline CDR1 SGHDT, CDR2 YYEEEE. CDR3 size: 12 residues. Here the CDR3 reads CASSRDIYGYTF.

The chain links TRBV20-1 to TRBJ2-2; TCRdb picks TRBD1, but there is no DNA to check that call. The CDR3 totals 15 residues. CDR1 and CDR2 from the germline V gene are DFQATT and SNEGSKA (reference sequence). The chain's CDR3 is CSARPPGHTSGELFF.

The CDR3 loop is CASSPPPGTYEQYF. The chain has TRBV7-8 and TRBJ2-7; TCRdb indicates TRBD1, and absent DNA this call remains unverified. The length of the CDR3 is 14 residues. The germline CDR1 and CDR2 sequences are SGHVS and FQNEAQ.

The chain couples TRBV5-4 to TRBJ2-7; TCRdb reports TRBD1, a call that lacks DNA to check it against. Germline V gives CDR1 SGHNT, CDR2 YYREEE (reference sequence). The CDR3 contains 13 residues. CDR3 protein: CASSPTGVNEQYF.

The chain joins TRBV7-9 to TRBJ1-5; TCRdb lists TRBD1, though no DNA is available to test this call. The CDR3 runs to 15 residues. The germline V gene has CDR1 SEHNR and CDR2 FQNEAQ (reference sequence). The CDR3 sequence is CASSLSSAGVQPQHF.

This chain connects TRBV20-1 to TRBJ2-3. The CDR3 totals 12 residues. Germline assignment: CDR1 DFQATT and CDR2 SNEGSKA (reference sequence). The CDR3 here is CSARDFRDTQYF.

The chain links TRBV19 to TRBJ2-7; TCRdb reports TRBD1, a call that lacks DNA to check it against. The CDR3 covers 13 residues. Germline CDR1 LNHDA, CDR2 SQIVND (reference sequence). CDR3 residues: CASGTGGSNEQYF.

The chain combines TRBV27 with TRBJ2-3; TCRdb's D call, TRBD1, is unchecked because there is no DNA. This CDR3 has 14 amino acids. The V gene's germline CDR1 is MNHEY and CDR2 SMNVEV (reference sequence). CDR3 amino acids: CASNQGQGPDTQYF.

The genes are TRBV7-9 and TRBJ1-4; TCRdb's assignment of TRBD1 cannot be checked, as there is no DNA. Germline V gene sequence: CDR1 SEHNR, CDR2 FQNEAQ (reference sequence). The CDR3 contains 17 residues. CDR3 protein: CASSPPPGRTGNEKLFF.

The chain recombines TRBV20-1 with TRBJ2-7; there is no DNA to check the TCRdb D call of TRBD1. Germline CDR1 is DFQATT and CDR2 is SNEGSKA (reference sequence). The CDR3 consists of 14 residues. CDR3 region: CSASPGTHSYEQYF.

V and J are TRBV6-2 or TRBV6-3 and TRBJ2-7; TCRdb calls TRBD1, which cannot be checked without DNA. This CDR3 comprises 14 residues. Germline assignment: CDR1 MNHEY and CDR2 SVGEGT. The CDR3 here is CASKIGQGAYEQYF.

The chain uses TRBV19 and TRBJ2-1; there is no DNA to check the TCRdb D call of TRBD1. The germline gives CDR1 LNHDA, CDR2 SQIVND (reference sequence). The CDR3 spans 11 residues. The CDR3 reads CASGPGDEQFF.

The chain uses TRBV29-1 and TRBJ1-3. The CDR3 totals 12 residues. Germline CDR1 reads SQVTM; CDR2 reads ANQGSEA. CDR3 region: CSAAFSGNTIYF.

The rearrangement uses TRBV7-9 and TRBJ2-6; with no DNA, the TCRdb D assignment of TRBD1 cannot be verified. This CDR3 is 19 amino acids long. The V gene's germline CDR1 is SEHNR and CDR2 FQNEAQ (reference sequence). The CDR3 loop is CASSLPPGQVYSGANVLTF.

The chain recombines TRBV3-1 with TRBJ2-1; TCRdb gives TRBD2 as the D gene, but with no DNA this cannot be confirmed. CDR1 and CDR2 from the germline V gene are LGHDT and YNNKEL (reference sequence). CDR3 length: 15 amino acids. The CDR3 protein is CASSRSSGRGNEQFF.